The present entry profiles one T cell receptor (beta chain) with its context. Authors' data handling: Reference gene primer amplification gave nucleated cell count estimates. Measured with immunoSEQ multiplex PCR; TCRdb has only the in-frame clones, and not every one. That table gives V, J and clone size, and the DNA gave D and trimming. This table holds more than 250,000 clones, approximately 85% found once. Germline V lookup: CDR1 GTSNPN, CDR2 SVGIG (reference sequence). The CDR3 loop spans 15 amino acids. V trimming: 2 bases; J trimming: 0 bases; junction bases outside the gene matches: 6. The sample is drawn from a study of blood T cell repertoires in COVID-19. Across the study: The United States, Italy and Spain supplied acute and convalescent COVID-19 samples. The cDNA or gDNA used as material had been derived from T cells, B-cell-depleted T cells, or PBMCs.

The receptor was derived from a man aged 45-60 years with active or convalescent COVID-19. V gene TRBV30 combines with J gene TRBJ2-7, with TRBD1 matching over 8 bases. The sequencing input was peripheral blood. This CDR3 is CAWSHRTGPSYEQYF. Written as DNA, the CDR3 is TGTGCCTGGAGTCATCGGACAGGGCCCTCCTACGAGCAGTACTTC. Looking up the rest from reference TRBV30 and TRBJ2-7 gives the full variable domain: SQTIHQWPATLVQPVGSPLSLECTVEGTSNPNLYWYRQAAGRGLQLLFYSVGIGQISSEVPQNLSASRPQDRQFILSSKKLLLSDSGFYLCAWSHRTGPSYEQYFGPGTRLTVT.